This passage covers 31 T cell receptor beta chains from one sample sequenced in a study of cytomegalovirus exposure and HLA in healthy donors. 13 Jbeta primers and 60 Vbeta primers were used for the PCR. Profiled with immunoSEQ multiplex PCR; TCRdb holds only in-frame clones, not every one. The table records about 160,000 clones, around 80% of them present only once. Specimen: PBMCs. These receptors came from a man aged 18 to 30 in good health and CMV-seropositive.

The chain combines TRBV7-2 with TRBJ2-7, with D unclear. V shed 4 bases and J shed 6 bases, with 16 bases lying between them. This CDR3 is built from 14 residues. The germline CDR1 and CDR2 sequences are SGHTA and FQGNSA. The CDR3 DNA follows: TGTGCCAGCAGCTCCACCGAAGTCTGGGCCGAGCAGTACTTC. Residues: CASSSTEVWAEQYF.

The chain is built from TRBV21-1 and TRBJ1-1; the table's D call, TRBD1, has no DNA check behind it. TRBV21-1 is designated a pseudogene. The CDR3 runs 18 residues. In nucleotides, the CDR3 is TGTGCCAGCAGATCCCTCCTCATCCCGGGAGGGACAGGGGATGAAGCTTTCTTT. Protein: CASRSLLIPGGTGDEAFF.

This clone was seen only a few times. The chain links TRBV7-2 to TRBJ2-5; 10 bases map to TRBD2. CDR3 size: 15 residues. Per germline, CDR1 SGHTA and CDR2 FQGNSA. V lost 8 bases to trimming and J lost 4 bases; unmatched junction nucleotides: 10. CDR3 region: CASGKSGGVIETQYF. For the CDR3, the DNA is TGTGCCAGCGGAAAGAGCGGGGGGGTAATAGAGACCCAGTACTTC. The full variable domain, its missing parts supplied by reference TRBV7-2 and TRBJ2-5, is GAGVSQSPSNKVTEKGKDVELRCDPISGHTALYWYRQSLGQGLEFLIYFQGNSAPDKSGLPSDRFSAERTGGSVSTLTIQRTQQEDSAVYLCASGKSGGVIETQYFGPGTRLLVL.

The J gene is TRBJ1-5, the V gene TRBV12-5; 7 bases are shared with TRBD1. There are 15 residues in the CDR3. The V and J ends lost 1 base and 4 bases, in that order; junction bases with no gene match: 4. Germline V lookup: CDR1 LGHNT, CDR2 FRNRAP. CDR3 coding DNA: TGTGCTAGTGGTTTGGACCGGGACAGAAATCAGCCCCAGCATTTT. Translation gives CASGLDRDRNQPQHF.

J is TRBJ1-5 and V is TRBV6-5, with 12 bases aligning to TRBD1. The V segment lost 5 bases and the J segment 6 bases; nucleotides outside the gene matches: 5. Germline V gene lookup returns CDR1 MNHEY and CDR2 SVGAGI. The CDR3 runs 15 residues. CDR3 in amino acids: CASSPGQGAAQPQHF. DNA of the CDR3: TGTGCCAGCAGTCCGGGACAGGGGGCTGCTCAGCCCCAGCATTTT.

The rearrangement links TRBV2 to TRBJ2-7, with TRBD2 matching over 10 bases. Germline trimming cut 5 bases from V and 7 bases from J; bases unmatched to any gene: 5. The germline CDR1 and CDR2 sequences are SNHLY and FYNNEI. This CDR3 spans 13 amino acids. Here the CDR3 reads CASSSLAGDEQYF. In DNA form, the CDR3 reads TGTGCCAGCAGTAGTCTAGCGGGAGATGAGCAGTACTTC.

In this sample, this clone turned up a few times. The chain carries TRBV19 and TRBJ2-5; D unclear. The V and J ends lost 0 bases and 6 bases respectively, with 17 bases between them. Germline V lookup: CDR1 LNHDA, CDR2 SQIVND (reference sequence). This CDR3 spans 16 amino acids. The CDR3 sequence: CASSIDPSGGMKTQYF. The CDR3 nucleotides are TGTGCCAGTAGTATAGATCCGTCCGGCGGCATGAAGACCCAGTACTTC. The full variable domain, in which reference TRBV19 and TRBJ2-5 provide the parts outside the CDR3, is DGGITQSPKYLFRKEGQNVTLSCEQNLNHDAMYWYRQDPGQGLRLIYYSQIVNDFQKGDIAEGYSVSREKKESFPLTVTSAQKNPTAFYLCASSIDPSGGMKTQYFGPGTRLLVL.

The genes are TRBV30 and TRBJ2-5, with 11 bases matching TRBD2. The CDR3 is 13 amino acids. V lost 6 bases to trimming and J lost 2 bases; unmatched junction nucleotides: 2. CDR1 GTSNPN and CDR2 SVGIG come from the germline V gene (reference sequence). In DNA form, the CDR3 reads TGTGCCTGTGGGACTAGCGGTCAAGAGACCCAGTACTTC. Its translation: CACGTSGQETQYF.

This clone was found once. The chain links TRBV9 to TRBJ1-3; D is unresolved. The V gene lost 4 bases and the J gene lost 1 base, with 21 bases spanning the gap. In germline, CDR1 is SGDLS, CDR2 YYNGEE. The CDR3 consists of 18 residues. The CDR3 is CASSPTIQGETSGNTIYF. Here the CDR3 DNA reads TGTGCCAGCAGCCCAACGATACAAGGAGAAACTTCTGGAAACACCATATATTTT. Full variable domain (remainder filled in from reference TRBV9 and TRBJ1-3): DSGVTQTPKHLITATGQRVTLRCSPRSGDLSVYWYQQSLDQGLQFLIQYYNGEERAKGNILERFSAQQFPDLHSELNLSSLELGDSALYFCASSPTIQGETSGNTIYFGEGSWLTVV.

The rearrangement uses TRBV20-1 and TRBJ2-5, with D hard to call. The CDR3 sequence is 11 residues long. Trimming cost V 5 bases and J 7 bases, with 11 bases left between them. The germline V gene has CDR1 DFQATT and CDR2 SNEGSKA (reference sequence). The CDR3 loop reads CSASYYGTQYF. The CDR3 DNA follows: TGCAGTGCTTCCTATTACGGGACCCAGTACTTC.

The table lists this clone with a count of one. The J gene is TRBJ1-2, the V gene TRBV6-1, with D uncertain. The CDR3 is 14 residues long. Trimming left V 0 bases short and J 0 bases short, with 5 bases between. Germline V gene sequence: CDR1 MNHNS, CDR2 SASEGT. The CDR3 here is CASSEAAANYGYTF. The CDR3 DNA reads as TGTGCCAGCAGTGAAGCGGCAGCTAACTATGGCTACACCTTC.

V gene TRBV5-1 combines with J gene TRBJ2-1; 9 positions match TRBD2. There are 17 residues in the CDR3. J lost 4 bases, V lost 6 bases, and 14 bases had no gene match. The germline CDR1 and CDR2 sequences are SGHRS and YFSETQ. DNA for the CDR3: TGCGCCAGCACCCTTCACCATAGCGGGGGTTTGTACAATGAGCAGTTCTTC. Translation gives CASTLHHSGGLYNEQFF.

The chain uses TRBV18 and TRBJ1-3; unclear D gene. The CDR3 runs to 14 residues. V was shortened by 1 base and J by 4 bases, with 8 bases between the two germline ends. Germline assignment: CDR1 KGHSH and CDR2 LQKENI. The CDR3 region has the DNA TGTGCCAGCTCACCACAGGGAGGAGGAAACACCATATATTTT. This sequence encodes CASSPQGGGNTIYF.

The rearrangement links TRBV28 to TRBJ1-1; D gene ambiguous. The V gene lost 7 bases and the J gene lost 1 base, with 7 bases spanning the gap. CDR1 is MDHEN and CDR2 is SYDVKM in the germline V gene. The CDR3 runs to 12 residues. In DNA form, the CDR3 reads TGTGCCAGCACGTCCGGGAACACTGAAGCTTTCTTT. Protein product: CASTSGNTEAFF. The variable domain in full, with the rest retrieved from reference TRBV28 and TRBJ1-1, is DVKVTQSSRYLVKRTGEKVFLECVQDMDHENMFWYRQDPGLGLRLIYFSYDVKMKEKGDIPEGYSVSREKKERFSLILESASTNQTSMYLCASTSGNTEAFFGQGTRLTVV.

The V gene is TRBV9, the J gene TRBJ2-1; 12 nucleotides align to TRBD2. CDR1 SGDLS and CDR2 YYNGEE come from the germline V gene. This CDR3 has 15 amino acids. V shed 2 bases and J 5 bases; nucleotides not matched to a gene: 2. DNA of the CDR3: TGTGCCAGCAGCGTGCGACTAGCGGGAGACAATGAGCAGTTCTTC. As protein: CASSVRLAGDNEQFF.

This chain uses TRBV29-1 with TRBJ2-1, with a tentative D call TRBD1 (5 bases). The CDR3 is made up of 11 amino acids. In germline, CDR1 is SQVTM, CDR2 ANQGSEA. V was shortened by 4 bases and J by 8 bases, with 9 bases between the two germline ends. Here the CDR3 DNA reads TGCAGCGTTGTCAGGGTACATGAGCAGTTCTTC. Protein: CSVVRVHEQFF.

The chain carries TRBV30 and TRBJ1-2; D gene ambiguous. Germline CDR1 GTSNPN, CDR2 SVGIG (reference sequence). Trimming pared 2 bases from V and 4 bases from J, leaving 8 bases between. The CDR3 has 12 amino acids. CDR3: CAWSHSAYGYTF. The DNA of the CDR3 is TGTGCCTGGAGTCATAGCGCCTATGGCTACACCTTC.

The chain recombines TRBV2 with TRBJ2-7; TRBD2 matches at 11 bases. Per the germline V gene, CDR1 is SNHLY and CDR2 is FYNNEI. This CDR3 region has 15 residues. V was pared by 6 bases and J by 2 bases, with 6 bases of the junction left unmatched. The CDR3 here is CASRGGLADTYEQYF. The DNA of the CDR3 is TGTGCCAGCAGAGGGGGACTAGCGGATACCTACGAGCAGTACTTC.

This clone was detected once. V usage is TRBV5-1 and J usage is TRBJ2-1; 13 bases are a match to TRBD2. V lost 0 bases to trimming and J lost 9 bases; unmatched junction nucleotides: 3. The CDR3 covers 15 residues. Per the germline V gene, CDR1 is SGHRS and CDR2 is YFSETQ. CDR3 coding DNA: TGCGCCAGCAGCTTGGAACTAGCGGGAGGGCCTGAGCAGTTCTTC. It encodes CASSLELAGGPEQFF.

The genes are TRBV7-9 and TRBJ1-4; 7 bases line up with TRBD1. Per the germline V gene, CDR1 is SEHNR and CDR2 is FQNEAQ (reference sequence). The CDR3 contains 16 residues. Trimming cost V 2 bases and J 5 bases; bases outside gene matches: 8. CDR3 protein: CASSLSRGAPNEKLFF. The CDR3 nucleotides are TGTGCCAGCAGCTTATCCAGGGGGGCACCAAATGAAAAACTGTTTTTT.

The chain combines TRBV28 with TRBJ2-6, with 7 bases fitting TRBD1. CDR1 and CDR2 (germline): MDHEN, SYDVKM. The CDR3 consists of 15 residues. Unmatched junction bases numbered 5, after V lost 9 bases and J lost 0 bases. The CDR3 DNA sequence: TGTGCCAGTACAGGGGTAAGCTCTGGGGCCAACGTCCTGACTTTC. It translates to CASTGVSSGANVLTF.

This clone came up a few times. The genes are TRBV6-5 and TRBJ1-5; no clear D. The CDR3 runs to 13 residues. Between the trimmed V and J ends, which lost 0 bases and 9 bases, there was a span of 9 bases. CDR1 and CDR2 (germline): MNHEY, SVGAGI. The CDR3 loop is CASSYSGGWPQHF. The CDR3 DNA reads as TGTGCCAGCAGTTACTCTGGAGGTTGGCCCCAGCATTTT.

The rearrangement uses TRBV11-2 and TRBJ2-1; 11 bases agree with TRBD2. Per the germline V gene, CDR1 is SGHAT and CDR2 is FQNNGV. V was clipped by 5 bases and J by 4 bases; unmatched bases: 7. This CDR3 comprises 16 residues. CDR3 coding DNA: TGTGCCAGCAGCCTCCAGGGACTAGCGGAGTACAATGAGCAGTTCTTC. This sequence encodes CASSLQGLAEYNEQFF.

The rearrangement joins TRBV7-2 to TRBJ2-2; 10 bases are shared with TRBD2. V shed 6 bases and J 6 bases; nucleotides not matched to a gene: 10. This CDR3 contains 16 residues. From germline, CDR1 is SGHTA and CDR2 FQGNSA. The CDR3 region has the DNA TGTGCCAGCAGTCTCCTCAGCGGGAGGGTCGCCGGGGAGCTGTTTTTT. Protein: CASSLLSGRVAGELFF.

This clone was found once. J is TRBJ2-7 and V is TRBV30; 10 bases are a match to TRBD1. The germline V gene has CDR1 GTSNPN and CDR2 SVGIG (reference sequence). The CDR3 runs 16 residues. The ends lost 1 base at V and 1 base at J; junction bases unmatched: 7. In DNA, the CDR3 is TGTGCCTGGAGTGCCTTCCGGGACAGGGGTTCCTACGAGCAGTACTTC. It specifies CAWSAFRDRGSYEQYF. Filled out from reference TRBV30 and TRBJ2-7, the complete variable domain reads SQTIHQWPATLVQPVGSPLSLECTVEGTSNPNLYWYRQAAGRGLQLLFYSVGIGQISSEVPQNLSASRPQDRQFILSSKKLLLSDSGFYLCAWSAFRDRGSYEQYFGPGTRLTVT.

About this clone: At one end, the junction sequence differs from germline, possibly due to a read error. V and J are TRBV7-9 and TRBJ2-7; 11 nucleotides agree with TRBD2. Germline assignment: CDR1 SEHNR and CDR2 FQNEAQ (reference sequence). The CDR3 is made up of 17 amino acids. CDR3: CSSSLGPTSGRAYEQYF. As DNA, the CDR3 is TGTTCCAGCAGCTTGGGCCCCACTAGCGGGAGAGCCTACGAGCAGTACTTC.

This clone was picked up a small number of times. The gene calls are TRBV7-2 and TRBJ2-3; 9 bases agree with TRBD2. In germline, CDR1 is SGHTA, CDR2 FQGNSA. The CDR3 spans 17 residues. V was pared by 1 base and J by 2 bases, with 7 bases of the junction left unmatched. The CDR3, as DNA: TGTGCCAGCAGCTTAGACGGGCGGGGGGGTGTCACAGATACGCAGTATTTT. Amino acids: CASSLDGRGGVTDTQYF.

The chain links TRBV5-6 to TRBJ1-2; TRBD1 agrees at 7 bases. The CDR3 has 14 amino acids. Germline V gene lookup returns CDR1 SGHDT and CDR2 YYEEEE. Trimming removed 4 bases from V and 0 bases from J; junction bases left unmatched: 3. The CDR3 region has the DNA TGTGCCAGCAGCAGGGGACAGACTAACTATGGCTACACCTTC. Translated, it gives CASSRGQTNYGYTF.

The chain links TRBV4-1 to TRBJ2-6; D unclear. Trimming left V 4 bases short and J 3 bases short, with 4 bases between. The CDR3 is made up of 13 amino acids. In germline, CDR1 is MGHRA, CDR2 YSYEKL. The CDR3 DNA reads as TGCGCCAGCAGCCGTAGTGGGGCCAACGTCCTGACTTTC. Protein: CASSRSGANVLTF.

Remarks on this clone: Other DNA sequences in this sample translate to the same CDR3. This sequence joins TRBV9 and TRBJ2-3, with a weak D call TRBD2 (5 bases). This CDR3 spans 14 amino acids. Germline V lookup: CDR1 SGDLS, CDR2 YYNGEE. Trimming cost V 3 bases and J 0 bases, with 8 bases left between them. The CDR3, as DNA: TGTGCCAGCAGCGCTGGACTGAGCACAGATACGCAGTATTTT. Protein sequence: CASSAGLSTDTQYF. The full variable domain, completed using reference TRBV9 and TRBJ2-3, is DSGVTQTPKHLITATGQRVTLRCSPRSGDLSVYWYQQSLDQGLQFLIQYYNGEERAKGNILERFSAQQFPDLHSELNLSSLELGDSALYFCASSAGLSTDTQYFGPGTRLTVL.

About this clone itself: At one boundary the junction diverges from the germline segment, which might be a read error. The rearrangement links TRBV7-8 to TRBJ2-7; unclear D gene. Per the germline V gene, CDR1 is SGHVS and CDR2 is FQNEAQ. The CDR3 is 11 residues long. CDR3 coding DNA: TGTGCCAGCAGCAAGGAACGGGTTTGTGAGTTC. This gives the protein CASSKERVCEF.